The 6 T cell receptor beta chains below all came from one sample that was sequenced in a study of T cells expressing NK-cell markers. TCRdb derives one entry per CDR3 protein from the 5' RACE reads, leaving out DNA. Seen in this sample are some 390,000 distinct CDR3 sequences; the ten most common clones hold about 10%. Sequencing used blood T cells: a sorted CD56 or NKG2C T cell subset, CD4+ or CD8+ T cells, or bulk PBMC T cells (not recorded which). The receptors originated from a woman aged 45-65 years in good health.

The chain is built from TRBV20-1 and TRBJ2-7; there is no DNA to check the TCRdb D call of TRBD2. Germline V gene lookup returns CDR1 DFQATT and CDR2 SNEGSKA (reference sequence). CDR3 length: 13 amino acids. CDR3 sequence reads: CSAGRDSTYEQYF.

The chain employs TRBV15 and TRBJ1-2; TCRdb picks TRBD1, but there is no DNA to check that call. The CDR3 consists of 16 residues. Per the germline V gene, CDR1 is LNHNV and CDR2 is YYDKDF (reference sequence). CDR3 residues: CATSRETGKVAYGYTF.

V gene TRBV4-1 combines with J gene TRBJ1-6. The CDR3 has 12 residues. Germline V lookup: CDR1 MGHRA, CDR2 YSYEKL. CDR3 residues: CASSHPQQPLHF.

The rearrangement links TRBV25-1 to TRBJ2-1. This CDR3 has 14 residues. Germline values: CDR1 MGHDK, CDR2 SYGVNS. The CDR3 loop is CASTPDGAYNEQFF.

The chain is built from TRBV7-2 and TRBJ1-1; without DNA, the TCRdb call of TRBD1 cannot be checked. Germline loops: CDR1 SGHTA, CDR2 FQGNSA. The CDR3 has 14 amino acids. CDR3 residues: CASSTGPRVAEAFF. Together with reference TRBV7-2 and TRBJ1-1, the CDR3 gives the full variable domain: GAGVSQSPSNKVTEKGKDVELRCDPISGHTALYWYRQSLGQGLEFLIYFQGNSAPDKSGLPSDRFSAERTGGSVSTLTIQRTQQEDSAVYLCASSTGPRVAEAFFGQGTRLTVV.

V and J are TRBV7-9 and TRBJ2-1; without DNA, the TCRdb call of TRBD1 cannot be checked. CDR3 size: 14 residues. The V gene's germline CDR1 is SEHNR and CDR2 FQNEAQ (reference sequence). CDR3 amino acids: CASSLGPVANEQFF.